This is a list of T cell receptor beta chains from one sample in a study of identifying expanded T cells in peripheral blood. Using immunoSEQ multiplex PCR, the repertoire was profiled, and TCRdb retains in-frame clones only, with some absent. The sample comprises 55,000 to 75,000 clones, around 87% of which are singletons, and less than 5.5% rests with the top ten. The sample consisted of blood. Receptors were obtained from a person aged 18 to 69 in good health. The CDR3 runs from the conserved cysteine through the conserved F or W. The D gene is left open where the match is weak. Clone size is not always given. Where it is, it says once, few, many or a class for expanded clones.

v_call: TRBV6-5
clone_size: .
j_call: TRBJ2-3
d_call: .
cdr3_aa: CASSYSPTNTQYF
cdr3_nt: TGTGCCAGCAGTTACTCCCCCACAAATACGCAGTATTTT

v_call: TRBV11-3
clone_size: .
j_call: TRBJ2-7
d_call: TRBD2
cdr3_aa: CASSLEAGWAGAGEQYF
cdr3_nt: TGTGCCAGCAGCTTAGAGGCCGGTTGGGCGGGAGCAGGCGAGCAGTACTTC

v_call: TRBV29-1
clone_size: .
j_call: TRBJ1-1
d_call: .
cdr3_aa: CSGGVGDGITEAFF
cdr3_nt: TGCAGCGGAGGTGTGGGGGACGGGATCACTGAAGCTTTCTTT

v_call: TRBV28
clone_size: .
j_call: TRBJ1-2
d_call: .
cdr3_aa: CASSLKGSRNYGYTF
cdr3_nt: TGTGCCAGCAGTTTAAAAGGCAGCCGGAACTATGGCTACACCTTC

v_call: TRBV9
clone_size: .
j_call: TRBJ1-2
d_call: .
cdr3_aa: CASSVAWGGYGYTF
cdr3_nt: TGTGCCAGCAGCGTAGCTTGGGGGGGCTATGGCTACACCTTC

v_call: TRBV4-3
clone_size: .
j_call: TRBJ2-1
d_call: TRBD2
cdr3_aa: CASSQDLGGSSPSEQFF
cdr3_nt: TGCGCCAGCAGCCAAGATTTAGGCGGGAGTAGCCCTAGTGAGCAGTTCTTC

v_call: TRBV19
clone_size: .
j_call: TRBJ2-6
d_call: .
cdr3_aa: CASSMWDYASRDVSSGANVLTF
cdr3_nt: TGTGCCAGTAGTATGTGGGATTACGCGTCTAGGGACGTCAGCTCTGGGGCCAACGTCCTGACTTTC

v_call: TRBV18
clone_size: once
j_call: TRBJ2-7
d_call: TRBD1
cdr3_aa: CASSPGGTGIIEQYF
cdr3_nt: TGTGCCAGCTCACCGGGGGGGACAGGGATAATCGAGCAGTACTTC

v_call: TRBV19
clone_size: .
j_call: TRBJ2-5
d_call: .
cdr3_aa: CASSIDPGRETQYF
cdr3_nt: TGTGCCAGTAGTATCGATCCGGGCCGAGAGACCCAGTACTTC

v_call: TRBV7-6
clone_size: .
j_call: TRBJ2-1
d_call: TRBD1
cdr3_aa: CASSPRWDRNYNEQFF
cdr3_nt: TGTGCCAGCAGCCCCCGCTGGGACAGAAACTACAATGAGCAGTTCTTC

v_call: TRBV9
clone_size: .
j_call: TRBJ2-5
d_call: .
cdr3_aa: CASRSIQETQYF
cdr3_nt: TGTGCCAGCAGATCTATTCAAGAGACCCAGTACTTC

v_call: TRBV5-4
clone_size: .
j_call: TRBJ1-4
d_call: TRBD1
cdr3_aa: CASSLRGPNEKLFF
cdr3_nt: TGTGCCAGCAGCCTCAGGGGGCCGAATGAAAAACTGTTTTTT

v_call: TRBV29-1
clone_size: .
j_call: TRBJ1-1
d_call: .
cdr3_aa: CSVEGVGNTEAFF
cdr3_nt: TGCAGCGTTGAAGGAGTGGGGAACACTGAAGCTTTCTTT

v_call: TRBV6-6
clone_size: .
j_call: TRBJ1-4
d_call: .
cdr3_aa: CASSTPEGRGSEKLFF
cdr3_nt: TGTGCCAGCAGTACCCCGGAGGGCAGGGGTTCTGAAAAACTGTTTTTT

v_call: TRBV9
clone_size: .
j_call: TRBJ2-7
d_call: .
cdr3_aa: CASSPLQHRAYEQYF
cdr3_nt: TGTGCCAGCAGCCCCCTACAGCACAGGGCCTACGAGCAGTACTTC

v_call: TRBV2
clone_size: .
j_call: TRBJ1-2
d_call: .
cdr3_aa: CASSESSVRGRTLNYGYTF
cdr3_nt: TGTGCCAGCAGTGAGTCAAGCGTCAGGGGTCGGACTCTAAACTATGGCTACACCTTC

v_call: TRBV10-3
clone_size: once
j_call: TRBJ2-5
d_call: TRBD2
cdr3_aa: CAISEEASGRVETQYF
cdr3_nt: TGTGCCATCAGTGAGGAGGCTAGCGGGAGGGTGGAGACCCAGTACTTC

v_call: TRBV27
clone_size: .
j_call: TRBJ1-1
d_call: .
cdr3_aa: CASSADGNTEAFF
cdr3_nt: TGTGCCAGCTCCGCGGACGGGAACACTGAAGCTTTCTTT

v_call: TRBV14
clone_size: .
j_call: TRBJ1-5
d_call: .
cdr3_aa: CASSQGVSQPQHF
cdr3_nt: TGTGCCAGCAGCCAAGGAGTTTCTCAGCCCCAGCATTTT

v_call: TRBV19
clone_size: .
j_call: TRBJ2-5
d_call: TRBD2
cdr3_aa: CASALAGTQETQYF
cdr3_nt: TGTGCCAGTGCCCTAGCGGGGACCCAAGAGACCCAGTACTTC

v_call: TRBV21-1
clone_size: .
j_call: TRBJ1-2
d_call: .
cdr3_aa: CASSPWGYGYTF
cdr3_nt: TGTGCCAGCAGTCCATGGGGTTACGGCTACACCTTC

v_call: TRBV18
clone_size: once
j_call: TRBJ2-2
d_call: .
cdr3_aa: CASSPARSAGELFF
cdr3_nt: TGTGCCAGCTCACCAGCTAGATCGGCCGGGGAGCTGTTTTTT

v_call: TRBV7-9
clone_size: once
j_call: TRBJ1-1
d_call: .
cdr3_aa: CASSLGGWGAEAFF
cdr3_nt: TGTGCCAGCAGCCTCGGGGGATGGGGGGCAGAAGCTTTCTTT

v_call: TRBV28
clone_size: .
j_call: TRBJ2-3
d_call: .
cdr3_aa: CASSRGHRVWTDTQYF
cdr3_nt: TGTGCCAGCAGCAGAGGACACCGGGTGTGGACAGATACGCAGTATTTT

v_call: TRBV28
clone_size: .
j_call: TRBJ2-1
d_call: .
cdr3_aa: CASSFPSPYNEQFF
cdr3_nt: TGTGCCAGCAGTTTCCCGTCGCCTTACAATGAGCAGTTCTTC

v_call: TRBV12-2
clone_size: .
j_call: TRBJ2-7
d_call: .
cdr3_aa: CASRLVRGNSNPPEQYF
cdr3_nt: TGTGCAAGTCGCTTAGTGAGAGGGAACTCTAATCCTCCCGAGCAGTACTTC